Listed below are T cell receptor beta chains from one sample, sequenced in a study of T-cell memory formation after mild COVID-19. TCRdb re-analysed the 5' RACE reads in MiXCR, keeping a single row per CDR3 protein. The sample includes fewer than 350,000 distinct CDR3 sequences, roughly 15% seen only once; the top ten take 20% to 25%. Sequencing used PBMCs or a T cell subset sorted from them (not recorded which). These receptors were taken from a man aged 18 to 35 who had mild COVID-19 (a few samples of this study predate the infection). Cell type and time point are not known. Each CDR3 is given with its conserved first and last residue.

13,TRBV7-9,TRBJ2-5,CASSPRGPETQYF
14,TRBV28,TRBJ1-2,CASRPGSGLYGYTF
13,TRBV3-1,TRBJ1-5,CASSQDIQGAQHF
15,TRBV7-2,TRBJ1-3,CASSLMGGEGNTIYF
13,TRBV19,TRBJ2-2,CASSTEGIGELFF
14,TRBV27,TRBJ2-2,CASSWGQSTGELFF
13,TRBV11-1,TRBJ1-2,CASKGQGDQGYTF
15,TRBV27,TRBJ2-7,CASSYSAGGRDEQYF
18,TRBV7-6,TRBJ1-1,CASSLLALGGKGRTEAFF
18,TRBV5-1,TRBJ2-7,CASSPRVSAERESYEQYF
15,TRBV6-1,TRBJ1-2,CASSVRTGASYGYTF
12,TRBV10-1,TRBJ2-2,CASSVSTGELFF
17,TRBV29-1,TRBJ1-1,CSATGLPLFARGTEAFF
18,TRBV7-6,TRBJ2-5,CASSLGAASGALGETQYF
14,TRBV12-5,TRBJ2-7,CASGLVGRSYEQYF
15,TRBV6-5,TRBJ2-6,CASNQGGSGANVLTF
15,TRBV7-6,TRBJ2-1,CASSLGTGASNEQFF
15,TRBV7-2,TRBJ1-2,CASSLVVRGDYGYTF
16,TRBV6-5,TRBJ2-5,CASSYRTGERPETQYF
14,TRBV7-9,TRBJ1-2,CASSVTGGEDGYTF
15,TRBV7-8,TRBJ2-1,CASTAEDPSYNEQFF
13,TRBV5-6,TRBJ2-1,CASSPDRANEQFF
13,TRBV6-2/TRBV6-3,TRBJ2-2,CASRLRVTGELFF
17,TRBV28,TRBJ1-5,CASSLGDVSDSNQPQHF
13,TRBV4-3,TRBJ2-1,CASSQWAGNEQFF
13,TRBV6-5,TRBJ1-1,CASRQGQNTEAFF
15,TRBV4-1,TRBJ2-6,CASSQGAAGANVLTF
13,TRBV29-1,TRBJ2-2,CSVRTANTGELFF
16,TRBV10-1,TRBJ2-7,CASSESESYRSGEQYF
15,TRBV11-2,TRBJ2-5,CASSRAGRLQETQYF
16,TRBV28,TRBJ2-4,CASSRGDALAKNIQYF
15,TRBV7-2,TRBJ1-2,CASSPQGEFTYGYTF
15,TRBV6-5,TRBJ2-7,CASSQGYRGAYEQYF
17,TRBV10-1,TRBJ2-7,CASSAGVGTPSSYEQYF
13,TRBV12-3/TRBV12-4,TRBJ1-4,CASREIASEKLFF
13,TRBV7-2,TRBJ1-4,CASSLGGNEKLFF
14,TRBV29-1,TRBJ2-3,CSVEGSDRTDTQYF
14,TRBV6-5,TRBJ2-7,CASSSTSGGVEQYF
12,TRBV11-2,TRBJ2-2,CASSTAAGELFF
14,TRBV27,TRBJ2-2,CASSLSWGGGELFF
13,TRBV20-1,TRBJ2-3,CSANRGGTDTQYF
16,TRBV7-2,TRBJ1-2,CASSYLSGTVNYGYTF
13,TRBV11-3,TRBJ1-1,CASSGGGGTEAFF
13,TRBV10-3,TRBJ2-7,CATGADSSYEQYF
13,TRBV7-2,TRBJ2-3,CASSPYWGDTQYF